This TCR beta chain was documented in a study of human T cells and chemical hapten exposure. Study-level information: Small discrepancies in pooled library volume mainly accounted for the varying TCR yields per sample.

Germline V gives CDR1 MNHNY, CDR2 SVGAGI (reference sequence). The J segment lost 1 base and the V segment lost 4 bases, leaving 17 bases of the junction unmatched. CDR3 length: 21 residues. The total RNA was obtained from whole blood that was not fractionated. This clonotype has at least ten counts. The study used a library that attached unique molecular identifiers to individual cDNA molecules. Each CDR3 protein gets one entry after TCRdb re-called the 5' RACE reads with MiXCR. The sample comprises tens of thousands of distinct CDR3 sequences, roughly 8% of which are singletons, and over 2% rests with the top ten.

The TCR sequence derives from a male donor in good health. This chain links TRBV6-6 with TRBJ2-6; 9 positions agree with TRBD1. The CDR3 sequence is CASSSRDRVLPTRSGANVLTF. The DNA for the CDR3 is TGTGCCAGCAGTTCCCGGGACAGGGTGCTCCCGACGCGATCTGGGGCCAACGTCCTGACTTTC.